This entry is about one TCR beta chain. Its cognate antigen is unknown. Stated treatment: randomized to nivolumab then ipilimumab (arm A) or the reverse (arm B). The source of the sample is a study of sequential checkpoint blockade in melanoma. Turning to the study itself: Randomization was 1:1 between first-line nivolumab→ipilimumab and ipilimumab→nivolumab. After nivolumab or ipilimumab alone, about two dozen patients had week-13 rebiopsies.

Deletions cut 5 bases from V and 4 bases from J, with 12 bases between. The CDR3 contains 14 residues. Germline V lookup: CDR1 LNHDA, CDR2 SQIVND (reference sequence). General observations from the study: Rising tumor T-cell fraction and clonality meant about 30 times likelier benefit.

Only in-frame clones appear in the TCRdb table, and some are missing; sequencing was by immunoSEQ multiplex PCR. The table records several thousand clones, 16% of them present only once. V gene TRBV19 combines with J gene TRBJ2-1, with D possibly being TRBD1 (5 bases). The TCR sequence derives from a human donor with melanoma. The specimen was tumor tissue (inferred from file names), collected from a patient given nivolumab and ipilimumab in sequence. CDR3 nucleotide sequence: TGTGCCAGTAGTGGTCGACAGTTTTACAATGAGCAGTTCTTC. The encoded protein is CASSGRQFYNEQFF.